Listed below are T cell receptor beta chains from one sample, sequenced in a study of somatic mutations in cytotoxic T cells in rheumatoid arthritis. The repertoire was sequenced with immunoSEQ multiplex PCR; TCRdb's copy has only in-frame clones and lacks some. The sample carries 15,000 to 20,000 clones, approximately 80% recorded once. The sample taken for sequencing was CD8+ T cells sorted from blood. The source is an adult with rheumatoid arthritis. CDR3s leave out the opening cysteine and the closing phenylalanine or tryptophan.

TRBJ1-2 | TRBV7-3 | ASSLAPGGNYGYT
TRBJ1-4 | TRBV5-1 | ASSLRTGGEKLF
TRBJ2-7 | TRBV2 | ASSDSRNEQY
TRBJ1-5 | TRBV7-9 | ASSLYQGGESQPQH
TRBJ2-1 | TRBV10-3 | AISGTGGAGRWDEQF
TRBJ2-1 | TRBV9 | ASKGGQGRRNEQF
TRBJ2-2 | TRBV29-1 | SVESGELF
TRBJ1-1 | TRBV12-2 | ASRLVAGGTEAF
TRBJ2-1 | TRBV7-9 | ASSLGTDWRGDNEQF
TRBJ1-2 | TRBV18 | ASSPPDSGSGYT
TRBJ1-1 | TRBV27 | ASSFQGLLKDTEAF
TRBJ2-6 | TRBV6-4 | ASSDSSSGANVLT
TRBJ2-7 | TRBV7-2 | ASSLGGGISYEQY
TRBJ1-2 | TRBV6-4 | ASSDRSGTVDKYGYT
TRBJ2-2 | TRBV15 | ATSRDLRATGELF
TRBJ2-3 | TRBV6-4 | ASSQDSGGASADTQY
TRBJ2-7 | TRBV15 | ATSSGDTYEQY
TRBJ2-7 | TRBV28 | ASSLLAGNSYEQY
TRBJ1-6 | TRBV9 | ASSERSSYNSPLH
TRBJ2-2 | TRBV28 | ASSLRQGLTYTGELF
TRBJ2-3 | TRBV11-2 | ASSLGGLAGSDTQY
TRBJ1-1 | TRBV7-9 | ASSLAVPEAF
TRBJ2-1 | TRBV7-6 | ASSLVAGGSYNEQF
TRBJ2-1 | TRBV27 | ASSIGTSGWNEQF
TRBJ2-3 | TRBV15 | ATSRPRDLSTLDTQY
TRBJ2-6 | TRBV6-6 | ATFSGANVLT
TRBJ1-5 | TRBV28 | ASSLFRDGNQPQH
TRBJ1-6 | TRBV5-1 | ASSPLTGYNSPLH
TRBJ1-1 | TRBV27 | ASSLSANTEAF
TRBJ2-1 | TRBV27 | ASKGAYNEQF
TRBJ1-5 | TRBV28 | ASSLGNSNQPQH
TRBJ1-2 | TRBV11-2 | ASSPGQDYGYT
TRBJ2-2 | TRBV6-1 | ASSEAGEAGELF
TRBJ2-3 | TRBV7-2 | ASSLRRTDTQY
TRBJ2-1 | TRBV28 | ASSPSTGDEQF
TRBJ1-2 | TRBV6-5 | ASSLGGQTLNGYT
TRBJ1-4 | TRBV27 | ASSFLGGDATNEKLF
TRBJ2-3 | TRBV6-1 | ASSEYGRGSTDTQY
TRBJ1-3 | TRBV9 | ASSDNTLTPSGNTIY
TRBJ1-6 | TRBV5-5 | ASSLGRPDYNSPLH
TRBJ2-7 | TRBV7-9 | ASSGSGTRTPYEQY
TRBJ1-6 | TRBV27 | ASSFGGKGSPLH
TRBJ2-3 | TRBV5-8 | ASSPQGPDTQY
TRBJ2-1 | TRBV5-1 | ASSTDRGRLGNEQF
TRBJ1-4 | TRBV5-4 | ASSFLAFTNEKLF
TRBJ2-3 | TRBV6-4 | ASSEDGSTDTQY
TRBJ1-3 | TRBV5-6 | ASSLVSSGNTIY
TRBJ2-1 | TRBV6-5 | ASSYVAGGPNEQF
TRBJ2-2 | TRBV7-8 | ASSLPVYTGELF
TRBJ1-5 | TRBV4-1 | ASSQDPGRGRNQPQH
TRBJ2-7 | TRBV28 | ASSLGTAGEQY
TRBJ2-5 | TRBV7-6 | ASSLGTADQETQY